This T cell receptor beta chain was retrieved from a study of cytomegalovirus exposure and HLA in healthy donors. This clone was found once. What it recognizes is unknown. Broader study findings: TCR beta chains associated with HLA were, in a later analysis, more clonally expanded than equally common others. Trimming of TCR beta V- and J-genes showed a link, identified in a later analysis, to a missense DCLRE1C variant.

The germline V and J ends were trimmed by 2 bases and 4 bases, with 20 bases remaining between them. In germline, CDR1 is MDHEN, CDR2 SYDVKM. There are 17 residues in the CDR3. 60 Vbeta and 13 Jbeta primers were used in PCR. Only in-frame clones appear in the TCRdb table, and some are missing; sequencing was by immunoSEQ multiplex PCR. The table lists around 96,000 clones, 55% to 75% of them singletons, with roughly 3.2% in the top ten. The specimen sequenced was PBMCs. The clonotype comes from a man aged 60-69 years in good health and CMV-seronegative. The chain has TRBV28 and TRBJ1-1, with D maybe TRBD1 (6 bases). The CDR3, as DNA: TGTGCCAGCAGTTTACCCCTACAGGGTTTCATGGGCACTGAAGCTTTCTTT. It encodes CASSLPLQGFMGTEAFF.